A single sample is the source of the 6 T cell receptor beta chains below, sequenced in a study of T cells expressing NK-cell markers. TCRdb reanalyzed the 5' RACE reads, giving one entry per CDR3 protein sequence and no DNA. Its table records over 250,000 distinct CDR3 sequences. The sequencing sample was made of blood T cells: a sorted CD56 or NKG2C T cell subset, CD4+ or CD8+ T cells, or bulk PBMC T cells (not recorded which). The receptor set was obtained from a woman aged 18 to 69 in good health.

The chain combines TRBV6-5 with TRBJ2-1; TCRdb's D call, TRBD2, is unchecked because there is no DNA. This CDR3 contains 17 residues. The germline V gene encodes CDR1 MNHEY and CDR2 SVGAGI. CDR3 amino acids: CASSYGSGRAIGTEQFF.

CDR3 sequence: CASSQAGTSVHEQFF. This chain links TRBV4-1 with TRBJ2-1; TCRdb proposes TRBD2, but this gene call is untestable without DNA. This CDR3 is 15 amino acids long. Germline CDR1 reads MGHRA; CDR2 reads YSYEKL.

V is TRBV19 and J is TRBJ2-1; TCRdb proposes TRBD2, but this gene call is untestable without DNA. The CDR3 contains 13 residues. The V gene's germline CDR1 is LNHDA and CDR2 SQIVND (reference sequence). This CDR3 is CASKGQIYNEQFF.

The chain has TRBV24-1 and TRBJ2-1; TCRdb proposes TRBD2, but this gene call is untestable without DNA. The germline V gene encodes CDR1 KGHDR and CDR2 SFDVKD. CDR3 size: 16 residues. The CDR3 sequence: CATSDAGLADPNEQFF.

The chain employs TRBV10-2 and TRBJ1-5; with no DNA, the TCRdb D assignment of TRBD1 cannot be verified. This CDR3 spans 16 amino acids. Germline-derived CDR1 and CDR2 are WSHSY and SAAADI. The CDR3 sequence: CASRARDRGLFQPQHF.

The rearrangement links TRBV6-1 to TRBJ2-7; TCRdb reports TRBD1, a call that lacks DNA to check it against. CDR1 is MNHNS, CDR2 SASEGT, per germline. This CDR3 comprises 16 residues. The CDR3 sequence is CASTKGGQGPTYEQYF.